Listed here are 32 T cell receptor beta chains from one sample, sequenced in a study of metastatic and nonmetastatic thyroid tumors. TCRdb reanalyzed the PCR reads with MiXCR. The sample lists about 9,400 clones; about a third were seen once. Before thyroid surgery, none of the patients had received any treatment. Sequenced sample: adjacent normal tissue. The receptors come from a female donor with papillary thyroid cancer or a benign thyroid nodule (not recorded which). Some clones in this sample may be carry-over from other donors' samples.

Concerning this clone itself: The junction does not match germline at one end; this may be a read error. The chain uses TRBV24-1 and TRBJ1-2; 7 positions agree with TRBD1. The germline V gene has CDR1 KGHDR and CDR2 SFDVKD. CDR3 size: 14 residues. This CDR3 reads CSTSDPGQANGYTF. The CDR3 DNA reads TGTTCCACCAGTGACCCCGGACAGGCTAATGGCTACACCTTC.

This chain connects TRBV6-6 to TRBJ2-1; D ambiguous. CDR3 size: 16 residues. Trimming took 0 bases from V and 0 from J, leaving 9 bases between them. Per the germline V gene, CDR1 is MNHNY and CDR2 is SVGAGI (reference sequence). The chain's CDR3 is CASSYSLLSSYNEQFF. Written as DNA, the CDR3 is TGTGCCAGCAGTTACTCGTTACTTAGCTCCTACAATGAGCAGTTCTTC.

This clone was seen more than once but under ten times. This chain connects TRBV30 to TRBJ2-7, with 10 bases fitting TRBD2. The CDR3 runs to 14 residues. The V gene end was trimmed by 5 bases and the J gene end by 6 bases; junction bases not matched to a gene: 10. Germline V CDR1 and CDR2: GTSNPN, SVGIG (reference sequence). DNA of the CDR3: TGTGCCTGGGCCCCAGGAGCGGGAGGGTTCGAGCAGTACTTC. This gives the protein CAWAPGAGGFEQYF.

This clone has a handful of counts. This chain connects TRBV12-3 or TRBV12-4 to TRBJ2-1; tentatively, D is TRBD1 (6 bases). CDR3 length equals 15 residues. Trimming removed 5 bases from V and 3 bases from J, with 14 bases in between. CDR3 amino acids: CASSPLRDIYNEQFF. In DNA, the CDR3 is TGTGCCAGCAGTCCTCTCCGGGACATCTACAATGAGCAGTTCTTC.

This sequence joins TRBV6-1 and TRBJ1-3; no clear D. The CDR3 consists of 12 residues. V dropped 7 bases and J dropped 4 bases, with 8 bases sitting between them. Germline V gene sequence: CDR1 MNHNS, CDR2 SASEGT. The chain's CDR3 is CASNMEGNTIYF. CDR3 nucleotides: TGTGCCAGCAACATGGAGGGAAACACCATATATTTT.

This chain connects TRBV30 to TRBJ2-7; D is unresolved. The V gene lost 5 bases and the J gene lost 2 bases, with 7 bases spanning the gap. Germline V gene sequence: CDR1 GTSNPN, CDR2 SVGIG (reference sequence). This CDR3 has 11 amino acids. CDR3 bases: TGTGCCTGGCACACAGCCTACGAGCAGTACTTC. This gives the protein CAWHTAYEQYF. Full variable domain (remainder filled in from reference TRBV30 and TRBJ2-7): SQTIHQWPATLVQPVGSPLSLECTVEGTSNPNLYWYRQAAGRGLQLLFYSVGIGQISSEVPQNLSASRPQDRQFILSSKKLLLSDSGFYLCAWHTAYEQYFGPGTRLTVT.

This clone showed up many times. The V gene is TRBV4-1, the J gene TRBJ2-2, with D uncertain. Germline values: CDR1 MGHRA, CDR2 YSYEKL. The CDR3 covers 13 residues. V was clipped by 4 bases and J by 5 bases, with 8 bases between them. The CDR3 DNA sequence: TGCGCCAGCAGCCCGAGAGGTACCGGGGAGCTGTTTTTT. Residues: CASSPRGTGELFF.

This clone was detected only a few times. The genes are TRBV27 and TRBJ2-1; the match to TRBD1 covers 8 bases. The trim removed 7 bases at V and 5 bases at J, leaving 4 bases unmatched. The CDR3 has 13 residues. In germline, CDR1 is MNHEY, CDR2 SMNVEV (reference sequence). CDR3: CASMDRENNEQFF. CDR3 DNA sequence: TGTGCCAGCATGGACAGGGAGAACAATGAGCAGTTCTTC.

The sample holds a few counts of this clone. V usage is TRBV11-3 and J usage is TRBJ1-4; maybe TRBD1 (5 bases). The CDR3 has 15 amino acids. Trimming took off 1 base at V and 0 bases at J, with 6 bases between the two ends. Germline assignment: CDR1 SGHNT and CDR2 YENEEA. The CDR3 sequence: CASSLGQSTNEKLFF. Written as DNA, the CDR3 is TGTGCCAGCAGCTTAGGACAGTCAACTAATGAAAAACTGTTTTTT.

The genes are TRBV3-1 and TRBJ1-5; D unclear. The CDR3 runs 16 residues. CDR1 is LGHDT, CDR2 YNNKEL, per germline (reference sequence). Between the trimmed V and J ends, which lost 4 bases and 0 bases, there was a span of 13 bases. CDR3 region: CASSRLPGSSNQPQHF. In nucleotides, the CDR3 is TGTGCCAGCAGCCGCTTGCCAGGCTCTAGCAATCAGCCCCAGCATTTT.

This clone was seen a few times. J is TRBJ2-7 and V is TRBV20-1; the D gene is possibly TRBD2 (7 bases). CDR1 is DFQATT and CDR2 is SNEGSKA in the germline V gene (reference sequence). This CDR3 is built from 15 residues. V shed 3 bases and J shed 0 bases, with 15 bases lying between them. This CDR3 is CSASPGGRISYEQYF. The CDR3 DNA reads as TGCAGTGCTAGCCCCGGGGGGCGGATCTCCTACGAGCAGTACTTC.

The genes are TRBV30 and TRBJ1-3, with D perhaps matching TRBD1 (6 bases). Trimming shortened V by 0 bases and J by 2 bases, and 8 bases separated the two germline ends. The germline CDR1 and CDR2 sequences are GTSNPN and SVGIG (reference sequence). The length of the CDR3 is 14 residues. This CDR3 reads CAWSVWDTGNTIYF. The CDR3 DNA follows: TGTGCCTGGAGTGTATGGGACACTGGAAACACCATATATTTT. Complete variable domain (other parts from reference TRBV30 and TRBJ1-3): SQTIHQWPATLVQPVGSPLSLECTVEGTSNPNLYWYRQAAGRGLQLLFYSVGIGQISSEVPQNLSASRPQDRQFILSSKKLLLSDSGFYLCAWSVWDTGNTIYFGEGSWLTVV.

There are a few counts of this clone. The rearrangement uses TRBV5-1 and TRBJ2-7; 8 bases match TRBD2. The CDR3 totals 16 residues. Germline assignment: CDR1 SGHRS and CDR2 YFSETQ. Losses at the gene ends were 4 bases for V and 3 bases for J; bases not matched to a gene: 12. The CDR3 DNA sequence: TGCGCCAGCAGCCTCTTGGGGCGGGGGGAGATCTACGAGCAGTACTTC. It codes for CASSLLGRGEIYEQYF.

The sample holds a few counts of this clone. The chain uses TRBV19 and TRBJ2-5; D is undetermined. Trimming took off 5 bases at V and 1 base at J, with 11 bases between the two ends. Germline V gene data show CDR1 as LNHDA and CDR2 as SQIVND (reference sequence). This CDR3 contains 14 residues. This CDR3 is CASSAAGRQETQYF. The CDR3 DNA follows: TGTGCCAGTAGTGCCGCCGGGCGCCAAGAGACCCAGTACTTC.

By frequency in the sample, this clone is medium-sized (0.01 to 0.1%). The genes are TRBV5-1 and TRBJ2-5; no firm D call. Germline V gene data show CDR1 as SGHRS and CDR2 as YFSETQ. The CDR3 sequence is 14 residues long. The V gene lost 3 bases and the J gene lost 2 bases, with 11 bases spanning the gap. The CDR3 DNA sequence: TGCGCCAGCAGCTCCGCCACAGCGCAAGAGACCCAGTACTTC. This encodes CASSSATAQETQYF.

This clone was detected a few times. The V gene is TRBV2, the J gene TRBJ1-1; D call uncertain. V dropped 4 bases and J dropped 2 bases, with 8 bases sitting between them. Germline V CDR1 and CDR2: SNHLY, FYNNEI. This CDR3 is built from 13 residues. The DNA of the CDR3 is TGTGCCAGCAGTGGTGAAGCTAACACTGAAGCTTTCTTT. Protein: CASSGEANTEAFF.

This sequence joins TRBV4-1 and TRBJ2-7; no clear D gene. The germline V and J ends were trimmed by 1 base and 5 bases, with 3 bases remaining between them. The CDR3 is 11 residues long. Germline V CDR1 and CDR2: MGHRA, YSYEKL. The chain's CDR3 is CASSQGDEQYF. Here the CDR3 DNA reads TGCGCCAGCAGCCAAGGGGACGAGCAGTACTTC.

This chain links TRBV14 with TRBJ2-1, with D perhaps TRBD2 (5 bases). The CDR3 length is 15 residues. V lost 3 bases and J lost 7, with 16 bases in between. Germline V lookup: CDR1 SGHDN, CDR2 FVKESK. Written as DNA, the CDR3 is TGTGCCAGCAGCCAGCCCCTGGACTTACCGAATGAGCAGTTCTTC. Its protein is CASSQPLDLPNEQFF.

V gene TRBV6-2 or TRBV6-3 combines with J gene TRBJ1-6; D remains ambiguous. The V gene lost 6 bases and the J gene lost 7 bases, with 16 bases spanning the gap. Germline values: CDR1 MNHEY, CDR2 SVGEGT. The CDR3 has 15 residues. The DNA of the CDR3 is TGTGCCAGCAGCCCCAATTGGTCCGGGAATTCACCCCTCCACTTT. The encoded protein is CASSPNWSGNSPLHF.

This rearrangement joins TRBV20-1 to TRBJ1-1, with 11 positions matching TRBD1. This CDR3 contains 17 residues. The germline V gene has CDR1 DFQATT and CDR2 SNEGSKA (reference sequence). The J segment lost 5 bases and the V segment lost 1 base, leaving 12 bases of the junction unmatched. CDR3 coding DNA: TGCAGTGCTAGAGTAGTAGGACAGGGGGCTTTTAGGACTGAAGCTTTCTTT. This encodes CSARVVGQGAFRTEAFF.

This clone was seen only a few times. The rearrangement links TRBV5-1 to TRBJ2-6, with D uncertain. Germline-derived CDR1 and CDR2 are SGHRS and YFSETQ. Trimming took 0 bases from V and 0 from J, leaving 7 bases between them. CDR3 length: 16 amino acids. This chain's CDR3 is CASSLETGSGANVLTF. In DNA form, the CDR3 reads TGCGCCAGCAGCTTGGAGACTGGCTCTGGGGCCAACGTCCTGACTTTC.

In its sample, this clone was seen a few times. The chain links TRBV10-3 to TRBJ2-2, with D maybe TRBD2 (6 bases). The CDR3 length is 16 residues. In germline, CDR1 is ENHRY, CDR2 SYGVKD. Trimming took 6 bases from V and 0 from J, leaving 14 bases between them. CDR3 DNA: TGTGCCATCAGCCCTCTTAGCGGATCGAACACCGGGGAGCTGTTTTTT. Translating it yields CAISPLSGSNTGELFF.

This clone has a handful of counts. The CDR3 here is CASIITGELFF. CDR3 coding DNA: TGTGCCAGCATCATAACCGGGGAGCTGTTTTTT. This sequence joins TRBV11-1 and TRBJ2-2; D gene ambiguous. From germline, CDR1 is SGHAT and CDR2 FQDESV (reference sequence). Trimming stripped 7 bases from V and 5 bases from J, with 5 bases between. The CDR3 runs to 11 residues.

The rearrangement uses TRBV27 and TRBJ2-1; 7 bases match TRBD2. V shed 5 bases and J 7 bases; nucleotides not matched to a gene: 5. Per the germline V gene, CDR1 is MNHEY and CDR2 is SMNVEV (reference sequence). The CDR3 runs 13 residues. The CDR3 DNA reads TGTGCCAGCAGTCCAGTGGGGGGGAATGAGCAGTTCTTC. Its translation is CASSPVGGNEQFF.

V is TRBV6-2 or TRBV6-3 and J is TRBJ2-7, with 7 bases lining up with TRBD1. Germline-derived CDR1 and CDR2 are MNHEY and SVGEGT. The CDR3 has 14 residues. V was clipped by 7 bases and J by 5 bases; unmatched bases: 11. The CDR3 region is CASTPGGWIHEQYF. CDR3 DNA: TGTGCCAGCACCCCAGGGGGATGGATCCACGAGCAGTACTTC.

The V gene is TRBV9, the J gene TRBJ2-7, with 7 bases matching TRBD1. CDR1 is SGDLS, CDR2 YYNGEE, per germline. The CDR3 covers 15 residues. The V gene end was trimmed by 3 bases and the J gene end by 4 bases; junction bases not matched to a gene: 10. The CDR3 DNA sequence: TGTGCCAGCAGCGGACAGGGTACGGGGTGGTACGAGCAGTACTTC. Encoded protein: CASSGQGTGWYEQYF.

There are a few counts of this clone. This chain connects TRBV6-1 to TRBJ2-7; 8 nucleotides agree with TRBD1. The V gene's germline CDR1 is MNHNS and CDR2 SASEGT. The CDR3 extends over 13 amino acids. V was pared by 7 bases and J by 4 bases, with 6 bases of the junction left unmatched. The CDR3 loop reads CASMDRDLYEQYF. The CDR3 DNA follows: TGTGCCAGCATGGACAGGGACCTATACGAGCAGTACTTC.

This CDR3 is CSAIGDPSYNEQFF. The CDR3 coding sequence is TGCAGTGCTATAGGGGATCCCTCCTACAATGAGCAGTTCTTC. V gene TRBV20-1 combines with J gene TRBJ2-1, with D perhaps matching TRBD1 (5 bases). The V and J ends lost 4 bases and 0 bases respectively, with 10 bases between them. Germline V gene lookup returns CDR1 DFQATT and CDR2 SNEGSKA (reference sequence). This CDR3 contains 14 residues.

Concerning this clone itself: This same CDR3 is encoded by further DNA sequences in the sample. The chain carries TRBV19 and TRBJ1-4, with D unclear. Germline loops: CDR1 LNHDA, CDR2 SQIVND (reference sequence). The CDR3 covers 14 residues. Trimming cost V 5 bases and J 11 bases, with 18 bases left between them. The CDR3 sequence: CASSPPGFTEKLFF. CDR3 coding DNA: TGTGCCAGTAGTCCCCCCGGGTTTACTGAGAAACTGTTTTTT.

The chain joins TRBV6-4 to TRBJ2-3; D is ambiguous. Looked up from germline, CDR1 is MRHNA and CDR2 is SNTAGT. The CDR3 consists of 16 residues. The V and J ends lost 6 bases and 2 bases respectively, with 18 bases between them. The CDR3 DNA sequence: TGTGCCAGCAGCCCCGTGTTGAGCTCTTTCACAGATACGCAGTATTTT. This translates into CASSPVLSSFTDTQYF.

The chain is built from TRBV28 and TRBJ2-2, with D perhaps TRBD2 (6 bases). CDR3 length: 16 residues. The V end was cut by 6 bases, the J end by 5 bases, with 19 bases between. The germline V gene has CDR1 MDHEN and CDR2 SYDVKM. The DNA of the CDR3 is TGTGCCAGCAGCGGAGTAGCTGGAGGGCGGACCGGGGAGCTGTTTTTT. It translates to CASSGVAGGRTGELFF.

The chain recombines TRBV28 with TRBJ1-3; D is undetermined. This CDR3 region has 13 residues. The ends were cut back, 5 bases at V and 3 bases at J, with 8 bases in the middle. CDR1 and CDR2 (germline): MDHEN, SYDVKM. The CDR3 DNA sequence: TGTGCCAGCAGTGCAGTGTATGGAAACACCATATATTTT. It translates to CASSAVYGNTIYF.